This passage covers 7 T cell receptor beta chains from one sample sequenced in a study of response to subunit inactivated influenza vaccine. TCRdb reanalysed the RT-PCR reads using MiXCR and keeps one entry per CDR3 protein. The table lists more than 450,000 distinct CDR3 sequences, less than 10% of them singletons. The sample consisted of PBMCs from blood, taken around 25 months after vaccination. The source of these receptors is a man between 50 and 69 years old who received an inactivated influenza vaccine.

This clonotype was recorded a few times. The V gene is TRBV7-3, the J gene TRBJ2-1; 12 bases match TRBD2. V was pared by 8 bases and J by 6 bases, with 8 bases of the junction left unmatched. Germline assignment: CDR1 SGHTA and CDR2 FQGTGA. CDR3 length: 15 residues. The CDR3 reads CASDSTSGSGNEQFF. CDR3 DNA sequence: TGTGCCAGCGACTCGACTAGCGGGAGCGGCAATGAGCAGTTCTTC.

The V gene is TRBV11-2, the J gene TRBJ2-3; a weak D match, TRBD2 (6 bases). V was clipped by 4 bases and J by 2 bases, with 10 bases between them. Germline V gene lookup returns CDR1 SGHAT and CDR2 FQNNGV. The CDR3 covers 14 residues. CDR3 coding DNA: TGTGCCAGCAGCTACGGGACTTCCACAGATACGCAGTATTTT. Residues: CASSYGTSTDTQYF. The full variable domain, with the rest looked up from reference TRBV11-2 and TRBJ2-3, is EAGVAQSPRYKIIEKRQSVAFWCNPISGHATLYWYQQILGQGPKLLIQFQNNGVVDDSQLPKDRFSAERLKGVDSTLKIQPAKLEDSAVYLCASSYGTSTDTQYFGPGTRLTVL.

The rearrangement joins TRBV19 to TRBJ1-6; no reliable D call. The V and J ends lost 7 bases and 9 bases respectively, with 10 bases between them. The length of the CDR3 is 12 residues. CDR1 and CDR2 from the germline V gene are LNHDA and SQIVND (reference sequence). The CDR3 coding sequence is TGTGCCAGTAACGAGGGTTCTTCACCCCTCCACTTT. Its protein is CASNEGSSPLHF.

The CDR3 nucleotides are TGTGCCAGCAGTGATTACCGGGAGCAGTTCTTC. This codes for CASSDYREQFF. The chain carries TRBV25-1 and TRBJ2-1; D not resolved. Trimming took off 3 bases at V and 10 bases at J, with 7 bases between the two ends. Germline lookup yields CDR1 MGHDK and CDR2 SYGVNS. The CDR3 runs 11 residues. Looking up the rest from reference TRBV25-1 and TRBJ2-1 gives the full variable domain: EADIYQTPRYLVIGTGKKITLECSQTMGHDKMYWYQQDPGMELHLIHYSYGVNSTEKGDLSSESTVSRIRTEHFPLTLESARPSHTSQYLCASSDYREQFFGPGTRLTVL.

In its sample, this clonotype was seen a few times. This chain joins TRBV5-6 and TRBJ1-2; 9 bases are shared with TRBD1. The ends lost 4 bases at V and 1 base at J; junction bases unmatched: 5. This CDR3 is built from 15 residues. CDR1 SGHDT and CDR2 YYEEEE come from the germline V gene. DNA of the CDR3: TGTGCCAGCAGCGGGACAGGGACATATAACTATGGCTACACCTTC. This translates into CASSGTGTYNYGYTF.

A few counts support this clonotype. The CDR3 nucleotides are TGCAGCGTTCCAACCCGGACAATCCAAGAGACCCAGTACTTC. This encodes CSVPTRTIQETQYF. The chain combines TRBV29-1 with TRBJ2-5, with D possibly matching TRBD1 (5 bases). Trimming pared 5 bases from V and 1 base from J, leaving 14 bases between. Germline V CDR1 and CDR2: SQVTM, ANQGSEA. The CDR3 runs 14 residues.

This clonotype was seen repeatedly, ten times or more. The rearrangement links TRBV11-2 to TRBJ1-2; D ambiguous. CDR1 and CDR2 (germline): SGHAT, FQNNGV. The CDR3 sequence is 13 residues long. V dropped 2 bases and J dropped 4 bases, with 8 bases sitting between them. In nucleotides, the CDR3 is TGTGCCAGCAGCTTACACCAGACCTATGGCTACACCTTC. As protein: CASSLHQTYGYTF.